One sample yielded the 9 T cell receptor beta chains listed below, sequenced in a study of regulatory T cells in long-lasting Graves disease. Combining iRepertoire HTBI primers with Arm-PCR of CDR3 regions, the authors built TCR beta libraries. TCRdb independently ran MiXCR on the multiplex PCR reads; one entry per CDR3 protein. The sample includes under 500,000 distinct CDR3 sequences, about a fifth seen only once; the top ten take approximately 8%. Documented time point: persistent/refractory GD, antithyroid drugs over 5 years with positive TRAb. PBMCs provided the RNA from which the TCR library was made. The starting material was peripheral blood mononuclear cells (PBMCs), obtained when the disease was refractory, from a patient treated with antithyroid drugs. The origin of the receptors is a female donor with Graves disease.

This clonotype showed up many times. The chain carries TRBV20-1 and TRBJ2-4; D is unresolved. V lost 7 bases and J 2 bases, leaving 6 bases between the germline ends. The CDR3 runs 11 residues. CDR1 is DFQATT and CDR2 is SNEGSKA in the germline V gene (reference sequence). The CDR3 is CSVRTKNIQYF. Here the CDR3 DNA reads TGCAGTGTTCGGACCAAAAACATTCAGTACTTC.

This clonotype has a count of ten or more. The chain employs TRBV11-2 and TRBJ1-2; D is ambiguous. With 1 base removed from V and 8 bases from J, the gap between germline ends came to 26 bases. Germline assignment: CDR1 SGHAT and CDR2 FQNNGV. The CDR3 extends over 18 amino acids. The CDR3: CASSLVAGFGPGSGGYTF. The CDR3 bases are TGTGCCAGCAGCTTAGTCGCGGGCTTTGGGCCTGGGAGTGGCGGCTACACCTTC.

This clonotype has just a few counts. This chain uses TRBV11-3 with TRBJ2-2; D perhaps matches TRBD2 (5 bases). The germline V gene encodes CDR1 SGHNT and CDR2 YENEEA. The CDR3 length is 15 residues. Trimming cost V 5 bases and J 4 bases, with 14 bases left between them. CDR3 sequence: CASSPSLEVTGELFF. CDR3 nucleotides: TGTGCCAGCAGCCCATCGCTGGAGGTCACCGGGGAGCTGTTTTTT.

The rearrangement joins TRBV5-1 to TRBJ1-1; 9 bases fit TRBD1. Trimming removed 3 bases from V and 4 bases from J; junction bases left unmatched: 7. The CDR3 has 15 amino acids. The germline V gene has CDR1 SGHRS and CDR2 YFSETQ. The CDR3 loop reads CASSYTTGGVTEAFF. The DNA for the CDR3 is TGCGCCAGCAGCTATACCACAGGGGGCGTCACTGAAGCTTTCTTT.

This clonotype was observed many times. This chain uses TRBV11-2 with TRBJ2-7; D possibly corresponds to TRBD2 (5 bases). Germline CDR1 reads SGHAT; CDR2 reads FQNNGV. Deletions cut 5 bases from V and 3 bases from J, with 14 bases between. The CDR3 totals 14 residues. The CDR3 reads CASSPERTFYEQYF. The CDR3 DNA sequence: TGTGCCAGCAGCCCCGAGCGGACGTTCTACGAGCAGTACTTC.

The sample holds a few counts of this clonotype. The chain is built from TRBV20-1 and TRBJ2-7; unclear D gene. The CDR3 consists of 13 residues. CDR1 is DFQATT and CDR2 is SNEGSKA in the germline V gene (reference sequence). The V and J ends lost 4 bases and 7 bases respectively, with 17 bases between them. CDR3: CSATGATEWEQYF. DNA of the CDR3: TGCAGTGCTACCGGAGCTACCGAGTGGGAGCAGTACTTC.

The chain combines TRBV28 with TRBJ2-6; no reliable D call. The CDR3 sequence is 15 residues long. Germline CDR1 reads MDHEN; CDR2 reads SYDVKM. V was pared by 3 bases and J by 0 bases, with 6 bases between. The DNA of the CDR3 is TGTGCCAGCAGTTTTATCGACTCTGGGGCCAACGTCCTGACTTTC. As protein: CASSFIDSGANVLTF.

The rearrangement joins TRBV6-1 to TRBJ2-2; 12 positions agree with TRBD1. The CDR3 is 17 amino acids. With V trimmed by 8 bases and J by 0 bases, 7 bases remained unmatched. CDR1 and CDR2 (germline): MNHNS, SASEGT. CDR3 DNA sequence: TGTGCCAGCCTCATTCGGGACAGGGGGCCGAACACCGGGGAGCTGTTTTTT. Translation gives CASLIRDRGPNTGELFF.

The J gene is TRBJ2-7, the V gene TRBV7-9; TRBD1 matches at 9 bases. This CDR3 comprises 15 residues. Per germline, CDR1 SEHNR and CDR2 FQNEAQ (reference sequence). J gave up 4 bases and V 5 bases, and 9 bases lay outside the gene matches. The CDR3 protein is CASSQPGTGTYEQYF. CDR3 DNA: TGTGCCAGCAGCCAGCCCGGGACAGGGACGTACGAGCAGTACTTC.